The entry below gives a single T cell receptor (beta chain) sequence along with its context. Its specificity is not known. The trim removed 2 bases at V and 1 base at J, leaving 7 bases unmatched. CDR3 length: 18 amino acids. Germline V gives CDR1 SGHTA, CDR2 FQGTGA. This sample is part of a study of T-cell memory formation after mild COVID-19. Background on the study: The TCR clusters were mostly specific to one donor.

TCRdb fed the 5' RACE reads into MiXCR, producing one record per CDR3 protein. The table has 450,000 to 650,000 distinct CDR3 sequences, just over 20% seen once. Points from the study as a whole: Clones contracting over day 15 to 85 were CD4/CD8 balanced, with later expanders leaning CD4+. CD8+ contracting clones occupied EMRA, while CD4+ ones occupied mainly CM and EM.

Sequenced material: PBMCs or a T cell subset sorted from them (not recorded which). This sequence originates from an adult woman who had mild COVID-19 (a few samples of this study predate the infection). Cell type and time point are not known. V is TRBV7-3 and J is TRBJ2-6, with 8 bases identical to TRBD1. This CDR3 is CASSLWAGGRSGANVLTF. The DNA for the CDR3 is TGTGCCAGCAGCTTATGGGCAGGGGGCAGATCTGGGGCCAACGTCCTGACTTTC.